A single sample is the source of the 30 T cell receptor beta chains below, sequenced in a study of blood T cell repertoires in COVID-19. Sequencing used immunoSEQ multiplex PCR; TCRdb keeps in-frame clones, though not all of them. Of around 290,000 clones listed, roughly 90% are singletons. The sequencing input was PBMCs or T cells enriched from blood (not recorded which). The receptor source for this set is a young woman who had recovered from COVID-19.

The chain uses TRBV6-1 and TRBJ2-6; TRBD2 is a possible D gene (7 bases). This CDR3 is built from 21 residues. Germline values: CDR1 MNHNS, CDR2 SASEGT. Trimming left V 0 bases short and J 0 bases short, with 21 bases between. CDR3 loop: CASSEAPRGASSHSGANVLTF. The CDR3 bases are TGTGCCAGCAGTGAAGCGCCTCGGGGGGCCTCGAGTCACTCTGGGGCCAACGTCCTGACTTTC.

The DNA for the CDR3 is TGTGCCAGCTCACCACCGAAGGGGGCCATTAACTATGGCTACACCTTC. Translated, it gives CASSPPKGAINYGYTF. The genes are TRBV18 and TRBJ1-2; 7 bases agree with TRBD1. The CDR3 spans 16 residues. Per the germline V gene, CDR1 is KGHSH and CDR2 is LQKENI. Trimming cost V 0 bases and J 1 base; bases outside gene matches: 5.

This chain uses TRBV6-2 or TRBV6-3 with TRBJ2-7; D possibly corresponds to TRBD2 (5 bases). The germline V gene has CDR1 MNHEY and CDR2 SVGEGT. Trimming left V 6 bases short and J 3 bases short, with 15 bases between. The CDR3 is 14 amino acids. The CDR3 region is CASRYLFGGYEQYF. The CDR3 DNA reads TGTGCCAGCAGGTACCTCTTTGGAGGCTACGAGCAGTACTTC.

J is TRBJ1-3 and V is TRBV6-5; TRBD1 agrees at 9 bases. Trimming at V came to 8 bases and at J to 3 bases, leaving 8 bases not matched to a gene. CDR3 length equals 15 residues. From germline, CDR1 is MNHEY and CDR2 SVGAGI. CDR3 sequence reads: CASALGQGFGNTIYF. Here the CDR3 DNA reads TGTGCCAGCGCTCTCGGACAGGGGTTTGGAAACACCATATATTTT.

The chain combines TRBV18 with TRBJ2-3; 7 nucleotides agree with TRBD1. Germline V lookup: CDR1 KGHSH, CDR2 LQKENI. The junction had 10 bases not matched to a gene; V was cut back by 3 bases and J by 4 bases. The CDR3 consists of 16 residues. The DNA for the CDR3 is TGTGCCAGCTCACCGCCAGCAGGGGGTCGCGCAGATACGCAGTATTTT. Translation gives CASSPPAGGRADTQYF.

Here the CDR3 DNA reads TGTGCCAGCAGCCCGATGGGACATCCCTCTGGAAACACCATATATTTT. Amino acid sequence: CASSPMGHPSGNTIYF. The chain employs TRBV9 and TRBJ1-3, with D possibly being TRBD1 (6 bases). Trimming left V 4 bases short and J 0 bases short, with 14 bases between. Germline values: CDR1 SGDLS, CDR2 YYNGEE. This CDR3 is 16 amino acids long.

In regard to this clone: The junction shows a germline mismatch at one end, possibly a read error. The chain employs TRBV27 and TRBJ2-7; tentatively, D is TRBD2 (6 bases). Germline CDR1 and CDR2: MNHEY and SMNVEV (reference sequence). This CDR3 contains 16 residues. The CDR3 sequence: CASSLSHGGLSYEQYF. In DNA form, the CDR3 reads TGTGCCAGCAGCTTATCCCATGGGGGACTCTCCTACGAGCAGTACTTC.

The rearrangement joins TRBV18 to TRBJ2-3; the match to TRBD1 covers 7 bases. V gave up 2 bases and J gave up 2 bases; unmatched junction bases: 7. Germline V gene sequence: CDR1 KGHSH, CDR2 LQKENI. CDR3 size: 16 residues. The CDR3 region has the DNA TGTGCCAGCTCACCAAGGGGGCAGAAACCCACAGATACGCAGTATTTT. It codes for CASSPRGQKPTDTQYF.

The chain combines TRBV6-5 with TRBJ2-1, with unresolved D. This CDR3 is 12 amino acids long. V gave up 6 bases and J gave up 6 bases, with 9 bases separating them. Germline V gene lookup returns CDR1 MNHEY and CDR2 SVGAGI. The CDR3 sequence: CASSSDINEQFF. In nucleotides, the CDR3 is TGTGCCAGCAGCTCAGACATCAATGAGCAGTTCTTC.

This clone was observed a single time. V is TRBV10-3 and J is TRBJ1-6, with D unclear. V was pared by 3 bases and J by 0 bases, with 15 bases between. This CDR3 has 18 residues. Germline CDR1 ENHRY, CDR2 SYGVKD. For the CDR3, the DNA is TGTGCCATCAGTGAAACTAGGGCAGTCAGCTCCTATAATTCACCCCTCCACTTT. Translation: CAISETRAVSSYNSPLHF.

The CDR3 is CASSFLAYGYTF. The CDR3 nucleotides read TGTGCCAGCAGTTTTCTGGCTTATGGCTACACCTTC. The chain employs TRBV12-3 or TRBV12-4 and TRBJ1-2; D call uncertain. Trimming removed 3 bases at V and 5 bases at J, with 7 bases between. The CDR3 extends over 12 amino acids.

This clone turned up a few times. The chain links TRBV18 to TRBJ1-5; 10 bases fit TRBD1. The junction had 18 bases not matched to a gene; V was cut back by 5 bases and J by 5 bases. CDR1 is KGHSH, CDR2 LQKENI, per germline. The CDR3 length is 19 residues. DNA for the CDR3: TGTGCCAGCTCATCGATACCTGGATTGCCGGGACAGGGGCATCAGCCCCAGCATTTT. Translated: CASSSIPGLPGQGHQPQHF.

This rearrangement joins TRBV19 to TRBJ1-3; D is unresolved. CDR3 length: 15 amino acids. CDR1 is LNHDA, CDR2 SQIVND, per germline (reference sequence). V was pared by 10 bases and J by 0 bases, with 16 bases between. For the CDR3, the DNA is TGTGCCACCGAGGACTCCCCATTCTCTGGAAACACCATATATTTT. Amino acid sequence: CATEDSPFSGNTIYF.

The chain has TRBV27 and TRBJ2-3; D possibly corresponds to TRBD2 (7 bases). V was cut by 0 bases and J by 6 bases, with 19 bases left in between. The CDR3 sequence is 17 residues long. CDR1 is MNHEY, CDR2 SMNVEV, per germline (reference sequence). CDR3: CASSLSPGGPARDTQYF. The CDR3 DNA follows: TGTGCCAGCAGTTTATCGCCCGGGGGGCCGGCAAGGGATACGCAGTATTTT.

J is TRBJ1-1 and V is TRBV12-3 or TRBV12-4, with a weak D call TRBD1 (6 bases). The CDR3 consists of 13 residues. V gave up 6 bases and J gave up 5 bases, with 13 bases separating them. The CDR3 coding sequence is TGTGCCAGCAGATCGTCTCAGGGGACTGAAGCTTTCTTT. Its translation is CASRSSQGTEAFF.

This chain connects TRBV5-5 to TRBJ1-1; D not certain. Germline V gives CDR1 SGHKS, CDR2 YYEKEE (reference sequence). The CDR3 loop spans 14 amino acids. V lost 2 bases, J lost 1 base, and 9 bases lay in between. The CDR3 DNA follows: TGTGCCAGCAGCTTTTTCGGTCGGAACACTGAAGCTTTCTTT. Translated, it gives CASSFFGRNTEAFF.

The chain carries TRBV23-1 and TRBJ2-1; 7 bases are a match to TRBD2. TRBV23-1 is noted as an ORF with a role that remains uncertain. The CDR3 is made up of 17 amino acids. After removal of 1 base from V and 0 bases from J, the junction contained 6 bases not matched to a gene. The CDR3, as DNA: TGCGCCAGCAGTCAATTTGCGCGGGGGAGCTCCTACAATGAGCAGTTCTTC. It is translated as CASSQFARGSSYNEQFF.

The gene calls are TRBV11-2 and TRBJ1-5; tentatively, D is TRBD1 (5 bases). With 2 bases removed from V and 2 bases from J, the gap between germline ends came to 10 bases. The CDR3 spans 15 residues. The germline gives CDR1 SGHAT, CDR2 FQNNGV. This chain's CDR3 is CASSLSWGGNQPQHF. The CDR3 nucleotides read TGTGCCAGCAGCTTATCTTGGGGCGGCAATCAGCCCCAGCATTTT.

The V call is TRBV7-2, the J call TRBJ2-7; TRBD2 aligns across 7 bases. The CDR3 is made up of 16 amino acids. With 1 base clipped from V and 1 base from J, the junction kept 7 bases outside the gene matches. Germline CDR1 and CDR2: SGHTA and FQGNSA. The CDR3 reads CASSLDGAGVSYEQYF. The CDR3 DNA is TGTGCCAGCAGCTTAGATGGGGCGGGAGTGTCCTACGAGCAGTACTTC.

The chain recombines TRBV2 with TRBJ1-3, with TRBD1 identical over 9 bases. Germline V gives CDR1 SNHLY, CDR2 FYNNEI. The V and J ends lost 6 bases and 6 bases, in that order; junction bases with no gene match: 6. This CDR3 is built from 14 residues. The CDR3 DNA sequence: TGTGCCAGCAGAGATACAGGGGGCGAAAACACCATATATTTT. It codes for CASRDTGGENTIYF.

The V and J genes are TRBV29-1 and TRBJ1-1; D is ambiguous. This CDR3 is 13 amino acids long. With 2 bases removed from V and 0 bases from J, the gap between germline ends came to 7 bases. Germline-derived CDR1 and CDR2 are SQVTM and ANQGSEA. CDR3 sequence: CSVETQVNTEAFF. Here the CDR3 DNA reads TGCAGCGTTGAAACTCAGGTGAACACTGAAGCTTTCTTT. Variable domain in full (rest from reference TRBV29-1 and TRBJ1-1): SAVISQKPSRDICQRGTSLTIQCQVDSQVTMMFWYRQQPGQSLTLIATANQGSEATYESGFVIDKFPISRPNLTFSTLTVSNMSPEDSSIYLCSVETQVNTEAFFGQGTRLTVV.

This chain uses TRBV13 with TRBJ1-3; 7 bases are a match to TRBD1. The CDR3 consists of 15 residues. Germline values: CDR1 PRHDT, CDR2 FYEKMQ (reference sequence). The junction had 6 bases not matched to a gene; V was cut back by 4 bases and J by 3 bases. The DNA of the CDR3 is TGTGCCAGCAGCTCCGGACAGGATTTTGGAAACACCATATATTTT. It yields the protein CASSSGQDFGNTIYF.

V gene TRBV12-3 or TRBV12-4 combines with J gene TRBJ1-1; D may be TRBD1 (5 bases). The CDR3 has 12 residues. The V end lost 6 bases, the J end lost 5 bases, and 10 bases lay between the germline ends. Here the CDR3 DNA reads TGTGCCAGCAGAACGGGGACTACTGAAGCTTTCTTT. Translation: CASRTGTTEAFF.

The chain recombines TRBV9 with TRBJ2-3; 7 bases are a match to TRBD2. Germline values: CDR1 SGDLS, CDR2 YYNGEE. V gave up 4 bases and J gave up 8 bases; unmatched junction bases: 7. This CDR3 is 13 amino acids long. CDR3 in DNA: TGTGCCAGCAGCCCCAGCGGGATGGGTACGCAGTATTTT. Translating it yields CASSPSGMGTQYF.

The chain links TRBV4-1 to TRBJ1-1; 9 positions agree with TRBD1. This CDR3 is built from 13 residues. V was pared by 4 bases and J by 6 bases, with 3 bases of the junction left unmatched. Germline assignment: CDR1 MGHRA and CDR2 YSYEKL. CDR3 region: CASSRGTGSEAFF. CDR3 coding DNA: TGCGCCAGCAGCCGCGGGACAGGGTCTGAAGCTTTCTTT.

V is TRBV18 and J is TRBJ1-1, with D maybe TRBD1 (5 bases). Deletions cut 3 bases from V and 1 base from J, with 12 bases between. Germline lookup yields CDR1 KGHSH and CDR2 LQKENI. There are 15 residues in the CDR3. The CDR3 DNA sequence: TGTGCCAGCTCACCGATCGCCACAGGGAACACTGAAGCTTTCTTT. It codes for CASSPIATGNTEAFF.

Concerning this clone: A junction boundary mismatches the germline segment, possibly from a read error. The chain carries TRBV7-6 and TRBJ2-7; 7 nucleotides align to TRBD1. Germline values: CDR1 SGHVS, CDR2 FNYEAQ. The CDR3 contains 13 residues. DNA for the CDR3: TGTGCCAGCAGCCCCCCGGGACAGCACTTCTCTTCCTTC. Translating it yields CASSPPGQHFSSF.

V gene TRBV28 combines with J gene TRBJ2-1; 9 bases map to TRBD1. V lost 6 bases, J lost 6 bases, and 3 bases stayed unmatched. This CDR3 has 13 amino acids. Per the germline V gene, CDR1 is MDHEN and CDR2 is SYDVKM. The CDR3: CASRGQGLNEQFF. The CDR3 DNA sequence: TGTGCCAGCAGGGGACAGGGCCTCAATGAGCAGTTCTTC.

J is TRBJ1-2 and V is TRBV4-1; no definite D call. CDR3 length: 14 amino acids. Germline V gene lookup returns CDR1 MGHRA and CDR2 YSYEKL. Trimming stripped 8 bases from V and 2 bases from J, with 15 bases between. CDR3 nucleotide sequence: TGCGCCAGCGGCGACCCCGCGACAAACTATGGCTACACCTTC. It codes for CASGDPATNYGYTF.

The sample holds a few counts of this clone. The J gene is TRBJ1-2, the V gene TRBV29-1; 7 nucleotides align to TRBD1. Per germline, CDR1 SQVTM and CDR2 ANQGSEA. This CDR3 is 10 amino acids long. V lost 4 bases, J lost 12 bases, and 5 bases stayed unmatched. The CDR3 region has the DNA TGCAGCGTTGCGACAGGGTGGAACACCTTC. This encodes CSVATGWNTF.